This TCR beta chain comes out of a study of cytomegalovirus exposure and HLA in healthy donors. Both 60 Vbeta primers and 13 Jbeta primers went into the PCR. Repertoires were generated with immunoSEQ multiplex PCR, while TCRdb's copy carries only in-frame clones and drops some. The repertoire holds around 110,000 clones, around 60% seen once, with 7.5% to 9.5% in the top ten. V was pared by 6 bases and J by 7 bases, with 16 bases between. Per germline, CDR1 MNHEY and CDR2 SVGAGI. The CDR3 runs 14 residues. Findings and limits, study-wide: A later analysis reportedly identified an Asian-associated ancestry cluster as carrying fewer N-insertions than the roughly 700-donor mean. There were under 200 TCR beta chains listed as cytomegalovirus-associated. The authors later found HLA-associated TCR beta chains more clonally expanded than equally common others. In an earlier analysis, about 90% or about 30%: the productive usage of most TCR beta V segments.

Notes on this clone: Its antigen is currently unknown.

J is TRBJ1-5 and V is TRBV6-5; D perhaps matches TRBD1 (6 bases). The sample consisted of PBMCs. The sequence was collected from a middle-aged woman in good health and CMV-seropositive. Here the CDR3 reads CASRPQGSGQPQHF. The CDR3 DNA follows: TGTGCCAGCAGGCCACAGGGATCGGGGCAGCCCCAGCATTTT.